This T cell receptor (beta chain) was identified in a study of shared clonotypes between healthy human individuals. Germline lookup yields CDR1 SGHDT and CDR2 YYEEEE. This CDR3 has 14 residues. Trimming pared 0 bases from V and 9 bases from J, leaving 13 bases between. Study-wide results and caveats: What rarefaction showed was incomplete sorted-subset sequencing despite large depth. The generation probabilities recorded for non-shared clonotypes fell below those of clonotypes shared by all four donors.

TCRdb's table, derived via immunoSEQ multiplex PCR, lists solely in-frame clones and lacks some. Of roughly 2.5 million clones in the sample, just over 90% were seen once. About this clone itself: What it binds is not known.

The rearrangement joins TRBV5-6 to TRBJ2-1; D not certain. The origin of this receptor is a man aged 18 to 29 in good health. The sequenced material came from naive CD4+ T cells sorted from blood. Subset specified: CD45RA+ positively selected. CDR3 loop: CASSLGSVTGEQFF. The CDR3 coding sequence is TGTGCCAGCAGCTTGGGCTCGGTCACGGGTGAGCAGTTCTTC. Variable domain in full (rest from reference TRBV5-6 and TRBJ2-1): DAGVTQSPTHLIKTRGQQVTLRCSPKSGHDTVSWYQQALGQGPQFIFQYYEEEERQRGNFPDRFSGHQFPNYSSELNVNALLLGDSALYLCASSLGSVTGEQFFGPGTRLTVL.